Sequencing of this T cell receptor beta chain was carried out in a study of Ad26.COV2.S vaccination and SARS-CoV-2 variants. Study-level results: Reported findings describe substantial breadth in spike-specific CD8+ and CD4+ T cell responses following vaccination.

Profiled with immunoSEQ multiplex PCR; TCRdb holds only in-frame clones, not every one. The data contain about 480,000 clones, around nine tenths of them seen just once; the ten biggest clones take up more than 10%. The CDR3 spans 15 residues. With 0 bases removed from V and 10 bases from J, the gap between germline ends came to 13 bases. Germline loops: CDR1 LGHNA, CDR2 YSLEER. Treatment in this sample: some 19 received Ad26.COV2.S at low or high dose, single or two shots; 5 received placebo; per-sample allocation not given. Repertoires come from day 63 after the first vaccine or placebo injection. In regard to this clone: What it binds is unknown.

The sequence was obtained from a person aged 18 to 65 who received the Ad26.COV2.S COVID-19 vaccine or a placebo. Sample: peripheral blood, taken in a trial of Ad26.COV2.S vaccine versus placebo. The J gene is TRBJ1-6, the V gene TRBV4-3, with D possibly TRBD1 on 6 matching bases. CDR3 sequence: CASSQDGGGRSPLHF. The CDR3 region has the DNA TGCGCCAGCAGCCAAGATGGCGGGGGGCGATCACCCCTCCACTTT.